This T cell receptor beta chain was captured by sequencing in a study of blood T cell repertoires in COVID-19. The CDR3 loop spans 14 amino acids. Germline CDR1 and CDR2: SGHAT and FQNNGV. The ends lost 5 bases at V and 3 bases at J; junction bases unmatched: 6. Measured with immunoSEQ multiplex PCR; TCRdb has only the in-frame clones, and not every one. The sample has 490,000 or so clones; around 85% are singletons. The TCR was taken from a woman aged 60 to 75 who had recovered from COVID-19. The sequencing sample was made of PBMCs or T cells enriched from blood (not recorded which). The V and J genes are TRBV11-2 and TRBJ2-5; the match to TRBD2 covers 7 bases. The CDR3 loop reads CASSPAAGEETQYF. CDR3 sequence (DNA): TGTGCCAGCAGCCCGGCGGCGGGGGAAGAGACCCAGTACTTC.